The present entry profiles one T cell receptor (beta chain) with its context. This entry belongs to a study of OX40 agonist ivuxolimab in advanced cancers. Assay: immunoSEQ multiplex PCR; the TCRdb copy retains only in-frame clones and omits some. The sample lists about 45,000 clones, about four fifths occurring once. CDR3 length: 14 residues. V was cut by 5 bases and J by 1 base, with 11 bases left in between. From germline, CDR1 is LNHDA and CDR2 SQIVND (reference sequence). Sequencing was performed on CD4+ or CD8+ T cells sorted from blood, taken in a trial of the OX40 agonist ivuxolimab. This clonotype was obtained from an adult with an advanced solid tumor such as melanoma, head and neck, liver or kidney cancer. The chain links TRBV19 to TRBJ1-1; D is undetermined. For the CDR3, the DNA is TGTGCCAGTAGTCCCCCGTCGGGGAACACTGAAGCTTTCTTT. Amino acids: CASSPPSGNTEAFF.